Given below is one T cell receptor (beta chain) in context. This sample is drawn from a study of blood T cell repertoires in COVID-19. Germline CDR1 MDHEN, CDR2 SYDVKM. The length of the CDR3 is 14 residues. The V end was cut by 3 bases, the J end by 1 base, with 9 bases between. Data came from immunoSEQ multiplex PCR; TCRdb stores just in-frame clones and leaves some out. The top ten clones hold 15% to 20% of a sample with a few hundred thousand clones, 84% of them seen once. Sequencing was performed on peripheral blood. The TCR comes from a man aged 25-45 years with active or convalescent COVID-19. The genes are TRBV28 and TRBJ2-5; D gene unclear. CDR3 in DNA: TGTGCCAGCAGTTTTAACAGTGCCCAAGAGACCCAGTACTTC. Amino acid sequence: CASSFNSAQETQYF.